This T cell receptor (beta chain) stems from a study of T cell responses to AZD1222 COVID-19 vaccine (dated by TCRdb to the early 2020s). Regarding the complete study: AZD1222 recipients whose second dose came at about 4 weeks and those whose second dose came at about 12 weeks were combined into one group, since spike-specific TCR depth and breadth did not differ between the two schedules. TCR sequencing covered roughly 230 trial participants: 207 given two doses of AZD1222 and around 26 given two doses of MenACWY control vaccine. Enrollment into the trials was organized by age into subgroups of 18-55, 56-69 and 70-plus years, and those subgroups contained about 150, 27 and 61 TCR-sequenced participants, respectively. The paper as a whole reports these results and caveats: CD4 TCRs associated with the vaccine covered the entire spike protein, and the dominant responses were in regions 160-218 and 743-854. Reportedly, almost half of the unique spike-specific TCRs recognized epitopes lying outside the regions that are mutated in the B.1.351 and B.1.1.7 variants. Most participants were white British and females outnumbered males, and the authors suggested that clonal diversity may have been underestimated. Conclusions about previously exposed vaccinees are limited, since just a handful of AZD1222 recipients were seropositive for SARS-CoV-2 at baseline. After two AZD1222 doses, spike-specific TCR breadth and depth were significantly higher than at day 0 and than in MenACWY recipients. Because no day 14 peak-response samples were available, repertoires were characterized only after the peak T cell response. In the small 56-69-year group, the increase in depth fell short of significance, most likely because of low power.

Details on this clone: Its antigen is still unknown. The record has no base qualities; no much larger clone is one base away.

The sample's time point, from its label and the paper: baseline before first vaccination. Vaccinee samples came from UK trials COV001 and COV002, including a single-blind randomized controlled phase 2/3 trial of AZD1222 (ChAdOx1 nCoV-19) in healthy adults. Trial participant PBMC samples were collected at day 0 and day 28 after the second dose for TCRbeta chain sequencing. The CDR3 runs 17 amino acids, cysteine and phenylalanine included. The CDR3 DNA has 51 bases and is translated from base 1. Deletion took 6 bases off V and 2 bases off J, with a span of 20 bases between the germline ends. The CDR1 and CDR2 encoded by the germline V gene are SGHAT and FQNNGV. The CDR3 regions of human TCRbeta chains were analyzed by immunosequencing. The original pipeline was this. Repertoire TCRs were matched against a reference library of SARS-CoV-2-specific TCRs generated with the MIRA antigen-specificity platform. Breadth was defined as the fraction of unique TCRs that were SARS-CoV-2-associated. Depth was defined as the fraction of total T cells that were SARS-CoV-2-associated. Using the MIRA data, each spike-specific TCR was assigned both to the spike region to which the TCR was reactive and to a CD4 or CD8 class. Log10-transformed breadth and depth values were compared by one-way ANOVA with Sidak's multiple comparisons tests. The clones in this table, taken by TCRdb from immuneACCESS, are in-frame only. Not every clone is retained; where verified, under half of the shortfall comes from an unresolved V gene, and the cause of the rest is unknown. V, J and clone size were drawn from that table, and D and trimming were deduced from the DNA. The sample includes just under 85,000 clones, with approximately 87% observed a single time. Around 6.7% of the sample lies in the top ten.

The receptor was derived from an adult in good health. The input for sequencing was peripheral blood, taken on day 0 of AZD1222 vaccination. This sequence uses TRBV11-2 and TRBJ1-3; perhaps TRBD1 is the D gene, with 5 bases matching. The nucleotides are TGTGCCAGCAGGCGGGAGGGGCAGGGAAGCCCTGGAAACACCATATATTTT. Its translation is CASRREGQGSPGNTIYF.